The sequence of this T cell receptor beta chain was determined in a study of blood T cell repertoires in COVID-19. In the original workflow: The authors estimated nucleated cell counts from reference gene primer amplification. Produced via immunoSEQ multiplex PCR; TCRdb's table is partial and in-frame only. That table is the source of V, J and clone size, and D and trimming were worked out from the DNA. The sample shows about 260,000 clones, approximately 86% of them seen only once. The germline CDR1 and CDR2 sequences are SGHNT and YENEEA. Trimming stripped 4 bases from V and 5 bases from J, with 6 bases between. CDR3 size: 12 residues.

This clonotype was sampled from a human donor in a cohort sampled during active COVID-19. The chain links TRBV11-3 to TRBJ2-1; D gene uncertain. The sequenced sample was peripheral blood. CDR3 region: CASSWANNEQFF. Here the CDR3 DNA reads TGTGCCAGCAGCTGGGCCAACAATGAGCAGTTCTTC.